This TCR beta chain was captured by sequencing in a study of blood T cells in healthy people across ages. J was trimmed by 0 bases and V by 2 bases; bases with no gene match: 2. The germline V gene encodes CDR1 SQVTM and CDR2 ANQGSEA. This CDR3 comprises 15 residues. A J-beta primer mix and a sample-barcoded 5' primer were used in a second PCR of roughly 6 to 11 cycles. One entry per CDR3 protein, called by TCRdb with MiXCR from the 5' RACE reads. Of over a million distinct CDR3 sequences listed, 42% are singletons. The rearrangement uses TRBV29-1 and TRBJ2-2, with TRBD2 identical over 8 bases. The clonotype originates from a woman aged 18 to 35 in good health. Sequenced sample: blood. Written as DNA, the CDR3 is TGCAGCGTTGAACTACTAGCGGCGAACACCGGGGAGCTGTTTTTT. Translation gives CSVELLAANTGELFF.